Described below is a single TCR beta chain sequence and its context. The antigen remains unidentified. The sample originates from a study of shared clonotypes between healthy human individuals. The CDR3 runs 15 residues. The germline V gene encodes CDR1 KGHSH and CDR2 LQKENI. Trimming cost V 0 bases and J 3 bases, with 11 bases left between them. General observations from the study: Sequencing depth was expected to affect clonotype sharing among donors.

Sequencing was performed on unsorted PBMC DNA using ten immunoSEQ deep assay plates. Only in-frame clones appear in the TCRdb table, and some are missing; sequencing was by immunoSEQ multiplex PCR. The repertoire includes about 450,000 clones, less than 80% of them detected once, and about 12% sits in the top ten. The TCR originated in a woman aged 40 to 49 in good health. Some clones in this sample may be carry-over from other donors' samples. The rearrangement uses TRBV18 and TRBJ1-2, with D unresolved. The material sequenced was PBMCs. This CDR3 is CASSPPSQSYYGYTF. In nucleotides, the CDR3 is TGTGCCAGCTCACCACCGTCCCAGAGCTACTATGGCTACACCTTC.